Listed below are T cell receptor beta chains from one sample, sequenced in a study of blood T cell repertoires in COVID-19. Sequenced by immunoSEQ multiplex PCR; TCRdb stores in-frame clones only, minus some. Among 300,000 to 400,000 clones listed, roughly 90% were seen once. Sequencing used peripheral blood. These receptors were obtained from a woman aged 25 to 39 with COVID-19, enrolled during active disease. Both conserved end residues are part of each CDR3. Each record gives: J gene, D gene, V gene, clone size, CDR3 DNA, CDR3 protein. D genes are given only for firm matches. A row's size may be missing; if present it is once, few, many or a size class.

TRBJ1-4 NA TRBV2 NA TGTGCCAGCAGAGAACAGGGAGGTAATGAAAAACTGTTTTTT CASREQGGNEKLFF
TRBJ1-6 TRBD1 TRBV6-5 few TGTGCCAGCAGTTATACCTGGACAGGGAATAATTCACCCCTCCACTTT CASSYTWTGNNSPLHF
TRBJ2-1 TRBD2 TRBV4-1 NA TGCGCCAGCAGCCAGGCCCGACTAGCGGAGACCTACAATGAGCAGTTCTTC CASSQARLAETYNEQFF
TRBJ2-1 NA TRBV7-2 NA TGTGCCAGCAGCTTATGGGGGGCCTACAATGAGCAGTTCTTC CASSLWGAYNEQFF
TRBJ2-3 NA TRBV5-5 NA TGTGCCAGCAGCCGTAGGGGTTCAGATACGCAGTATTTT CASSRRGSDTQYF
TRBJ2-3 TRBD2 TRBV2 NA TGTGCCAGCCGCCCGACTAGCGGTAGCACAGATACGCAGTATTTT CASRPTSGSTDTQYF
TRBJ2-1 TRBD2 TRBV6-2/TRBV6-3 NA TGTGCCAGCAGCCGAAACCTAGCGGGGGGGCCTTCTGAGCAGTTCTTC CASSRNLAGGPSEQFF
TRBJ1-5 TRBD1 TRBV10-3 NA TGTGCCATCAGTGACGGGGGACAGGGGAGTGATCAGCCCCAGCATTTT CAISDGGQGSDQPQHF
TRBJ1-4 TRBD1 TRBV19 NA TGTGCCAGTAGTACGCGGACAGGGTCCAGGGAAAAACTGTTTTTT CASSTRTGSREKLFF
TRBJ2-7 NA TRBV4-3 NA TGCGCCAGCAGCCCAGACACGGGGTACTCCTACGAGCAGTACTTC CASSPDTGYSYEQYF
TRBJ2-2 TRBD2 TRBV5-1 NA TGCGCCAGCAGCTTGGGGGCTAGCGGGGGACATTCATACACCGGGGAGCTGTTTTTT CASSLGASGGHSYTGELFF
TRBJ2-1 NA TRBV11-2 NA TGTGCCAGCAGAGGACACCCCTCCTACAATGAGCAGTTCTTC CASRGHPSYNEQFF
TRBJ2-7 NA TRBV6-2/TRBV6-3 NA TGTGCCAGCAGTTACTCCGGGACTTTAACCTACGAGCAGTACTTC CASSYSGTLTYEQYF
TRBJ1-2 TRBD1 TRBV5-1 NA TGCGCCAGCAGCCCGGGACAGGGAGGCTATGGCTACACCTTC CASSPGQGGYGYTF
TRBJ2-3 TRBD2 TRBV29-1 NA TGCAGCGCCGTTAGTGGACTAGCGGCGACGCAGTATTTT CSAVSGLAATQYF
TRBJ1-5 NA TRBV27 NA TGTGCCAGCAGTCCCCCCCCCGGGTCCAGCAATCAGCCCCAGCATTTT CASSPPPGSSNQPQHF
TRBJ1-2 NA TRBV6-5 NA TGTGCCAGCAGTTACGGCACAGCCAGGGACTATGGCTACACCTTC CASSYGTARDYGYTF
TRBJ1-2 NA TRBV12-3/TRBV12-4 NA TGTGCCAGCAGTTTAGCGGCAGTCGGGGGCTACACCTTC CASSLAAVGGYTF
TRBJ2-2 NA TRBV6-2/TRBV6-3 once TGTGCCAGCAGCCCGGACTGGAACACCGGGGAGCTGTTTTTT CASSPDWNTGELFF
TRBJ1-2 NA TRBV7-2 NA TGTGCCAGCAGCTTATTGGGGGGGGCGATTCGGGCTAACTATGGCTACACCTTC CASSLLGGAIRANYGYTF
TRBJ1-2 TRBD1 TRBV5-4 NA TGTGCCAGCAGCCCCACATTGCGTCAGGGGGCTAACTATGGCTACACCTTC CASSPTLRQGANYGYTF
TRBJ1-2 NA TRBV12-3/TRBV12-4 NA TGTGCCAGCAGTACCGGGGTTTACTATGGCTACACCTTC CASSTGVYYGYTF
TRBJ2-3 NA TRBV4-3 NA TGCGCCAGCAGCTCCTACCCCTCAGATACGCAGTATTTT CASSSYPSDTQYF
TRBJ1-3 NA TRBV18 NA TGTGCCAGCTCAGACGGATTCTCGGGGTACTCTGGAAACACCATATATTTT CASSDGFSGYSGNTIYF
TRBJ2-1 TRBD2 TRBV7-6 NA TGTGCCAGCAGCTTTACTAGCGGGAAGTCTGGGATGTACAATGAGCAGTTCTTC CASSFTSGKSGMYNEQFF
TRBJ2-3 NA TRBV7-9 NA TGTGCCAGCAGCCCAAAACCCGGACTCCGACGGGGCACAGATACGCAGTATTTT CASSPKPGLRRGTDTQYF